The clone carrying this T cell receptor (beta chain) has only a few counts. Antigen: not known. The data were produced by immunoSEQ multiplex PCR, yet TCRdb's version contains in-frame clones alone and is incomplete. This sample carries roughly 57,000 clones, more than 65% of them seen once, and the ten largest clones take 5% to 6.5%. The data originate from a study of vaccination effects on CD4 cells after COVID-19. Looking at the study overall: Vaccination followed sampling of two convalescent patients by 16 days and one week respectively.

The CDR3 loop spans 13 amino acids. Trimming took off 6 bases at V and 0 bases at J, with 6 bases between the two ends. CDR1 is SNHLY and CDR2 is FYNNEI in the germline V gene. Prior to sequencing, the ViraFEST assay stimulated PBMC with viral peptide pools, which expanded the antigen-specific CD4+ T cells. Between days 9 and 10 of culture, CD4+ T cells were separated out. Between March and December 2020, the person had a SARS-CoV-2 infection that PCR confirmed. Cultures had half their medium replaced with IL-2 medium on days 3 and 7. The sequenced sample was CD4+ T cells from PBMCs cultured with HIV peptides, obtained before COVID-19 vaccination. The subset: HIV-1 Nef peptide pool negative control/reference culture. The chain has TRBV2 and TRBJ1-5; D call uncertain. This sequence was found in a human donor who had a prior SARS-CoV-2 infection. CDR3 protein: CASRRDSNQPQHF. DNA for the CDR3: TGTGCCAGCAGGCGGGATAGCAATCAGCCCCAGCATTTT.